This TCR beta chain was captured in a study of T cell responses to AZD1222 COVID-19 vaccine (dated by TCRdb to the early 2020s). Concerning the study at large: A total of about 230 trial participants underwent TCR sequencing, of whom 207 received two doses of AZD1222 and about 25 received two doses of the MenACWY control vaccine. Enrollment into the trials was organized by age into subgroups of 18-55, 56-69 and 70-plus years, and those subgroups contained about 160, 30 and 59 TCR-sequenced participants, respectively. Overall results and qualifications from the work: Reportedly, almost half of the unique spike-specific TCRs recognized epitopes lying outside the regions that are mutated in the B.1.351 and B.1.1.7 variants. The vaccine-associated CD4 TCRs covered the entire spike protein, and the dominant responses fell in regions 160-218 and 743-854. Most participants were white British and females outnumbered males, and the authors suggested that clonal diversity may have been underestimated. The 56-69-year group was small, and its depth increase did not reach significance, likely because of low power. Conclusions about previously exposed vaccinees are limited, since just a handful of AZD1222 recipients were seropositive for SARS-CoV-2 at baseline. Spike-specific TCR breadth and depth rose significantly after two AZD1222 doses compared with day 0 and with MenACWY recipients. Because no day 14 peak-response samples were available, the repertoires could be characterized only after the peak T cell response.

The CDR3 regions of human TCRbeta chains were subjected to immunosequencing. The authors' analysis ran thus. TCRs in the repertoires were matched against a reference library of SARS-CoV-2-specific TCRs that had been generated with the MIRA antigen-specificity platform. Breadth was defined as the fraction of unique TCRs that were SARS-CoV-2-associated. Depth was defined as the fraction of total T cells that were SARS-CoV-2-associated. Using the MIRA data, every spike-specific TCR was mapped to the spike region that the TCR reacted to and assigned to either a CD4 or a CD8 class. Log10-transformed breadth and depth values were compared by one-way ANOVA with Sidak's multiple comparisons tests. Here the immuneACCESS table is served through TCRdb, limited to in-frame sequences with V and J called. Missing clones are a known gap in these copies; in checked studies unresolved V genes cover under half, and the rest lacks a known reason. V and J calls plus clone size are reproduced from that table; the DNA served to infer D and trimming. This sample gives around 160,000 clones in total; 90% to 95% of them show up just once. 5.1% of the sample goes to the ten largest clones.

Comment on this clone: Its antigen has not been determined. The input lacks base qualities; no much larger clone sits a single base away.

This specimen's time point label, per the study, means: about 28 days (+/-7) after the second vaccine dose. Because spike-specific TCR depth and breadth did not differ between the two schedules, AZD1222 recipients who got a second dose at roughly 4 weeks were pooled with those who got a second dose at roughly 12 weeks. Samples from vaccinated people were obtained from the UK trials COV001 and COV002, which included a single-blind randomized controlled phase 2/3 trial of AZD1222 (ChAdOx1 nCoV-19) in healthy adults. For TCRbeta chain sequencing, PBMC samples were collected from trial participants at day 0 and at day 28 after the second dose. CDR1 is given as SGDLS and CDR2 as YYNGEE, both from the germline V gene. Ends trimmed: V by 3 bases, J by 1 base; bases unmatched to a gene: 11. The CDR3 measures 18 amino acids from cysteine to phenylalanine. Left in the record is the CDR3 DNA by itself, 54 bases read in frame from the first base.

The chain employs TRBV9 and TRBJ2-2, and 8 junctional nucleotides match TRBD2. The clonotype comes from an adult who received the AZD1222 COVID-19 vaccine. The material sequenced was peripheral blood, taken 28 days after the second AZD1222 dose. The bases read TGTGCCAGCAGCGACCGAACCACTAGCGGCATGAACACCGGGGAGCTGTTTTTT. Its protein product is CASSDRTTSGMNTGELFF.